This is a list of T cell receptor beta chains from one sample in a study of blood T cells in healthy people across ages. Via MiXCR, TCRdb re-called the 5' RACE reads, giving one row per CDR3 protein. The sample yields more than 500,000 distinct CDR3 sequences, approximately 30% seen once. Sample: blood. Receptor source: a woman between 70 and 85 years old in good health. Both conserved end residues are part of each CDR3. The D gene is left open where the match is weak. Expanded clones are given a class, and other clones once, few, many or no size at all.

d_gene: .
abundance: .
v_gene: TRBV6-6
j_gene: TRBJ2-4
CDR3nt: TGTGCCAGCAGTTACTTGACAGTACTAGCCAAAAACATTCAGTACTTC
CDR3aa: CASSYLTVLAKNIQYF

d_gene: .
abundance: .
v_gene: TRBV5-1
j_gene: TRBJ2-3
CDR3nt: TGCGCCAGCAGCTTTGAGGGGCTAAGCACAGATACGCAGTATTTT
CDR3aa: CASSFEGLSTDTQYF

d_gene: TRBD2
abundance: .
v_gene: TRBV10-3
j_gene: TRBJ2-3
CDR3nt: TGTGCCATCAGCGGCGGGGGGGCCGCGGATACGCAGTATTTT
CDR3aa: CAISGGGAADTQYF

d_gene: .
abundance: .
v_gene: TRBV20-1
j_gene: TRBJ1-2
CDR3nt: TGCAGTGCTAGAGTTGGCGGAGCCTCCACCTTC
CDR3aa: CSARVGGASTF

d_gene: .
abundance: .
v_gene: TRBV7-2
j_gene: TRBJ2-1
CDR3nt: TGTGCCAGCAGCTTATCGAATGTAAATGAGCAGTTCTTC
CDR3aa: CASSLSNVNEQFF

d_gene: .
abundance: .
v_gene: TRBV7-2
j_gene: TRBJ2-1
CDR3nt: TGTGCCAGCAGCACACTCTCGTGGGGTTTAGGAGAGCAGTTCTTC
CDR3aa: CASSTLSWGLGEQFF

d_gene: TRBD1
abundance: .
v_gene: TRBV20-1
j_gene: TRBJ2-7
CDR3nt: TGCAGTGCCACTACAGGGGGCTCCTACGAGCAGTACTTC
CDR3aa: CSATTGGSYEQYF

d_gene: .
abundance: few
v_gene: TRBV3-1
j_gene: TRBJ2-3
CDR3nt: TGTGCCAGCAGCCGTGGGGAAGGTTTGCAGTATTTT
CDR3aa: CASSRGEGLQYF

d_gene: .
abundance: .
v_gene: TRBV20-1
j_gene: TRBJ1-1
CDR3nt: TGCAGTGCTCCAGGGCCCGGCCGGGACACTGAAGCTTTCTTT
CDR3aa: CSAPGPGRDTEAFF

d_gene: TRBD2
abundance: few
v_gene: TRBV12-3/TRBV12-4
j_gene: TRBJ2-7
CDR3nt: TGTGCCAGCAGCGGACTAGCGAGATTCGAGCAGTACTTC
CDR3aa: CASSGLARFEQYF

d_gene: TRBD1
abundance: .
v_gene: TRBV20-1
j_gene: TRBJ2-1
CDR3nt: TGCAGTGCGTCTGAACAGGGGGCGCGGAATGAGCAGTTCTTC
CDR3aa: CSASEQGARNEQFF

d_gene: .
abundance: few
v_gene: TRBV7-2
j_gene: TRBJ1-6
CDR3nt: TGTGCCAGCAGACCTCCCGGGAGTGGAAATTCACCCCTCCACTTT
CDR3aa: CASRPPGSGNSPLHF

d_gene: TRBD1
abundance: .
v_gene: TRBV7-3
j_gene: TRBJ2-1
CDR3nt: TGTGCCAGCAGCTTAGCGGGACAGGGCCTCAATGAGCAGTTCTTC
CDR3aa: CASSLAGQGLNEQFF

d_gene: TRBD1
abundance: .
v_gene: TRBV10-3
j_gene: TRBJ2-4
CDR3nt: TGTGCCATCAGTGAGTCGATTGGGACAGAGGAGTACTTC
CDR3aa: CAISESIGTEEYF

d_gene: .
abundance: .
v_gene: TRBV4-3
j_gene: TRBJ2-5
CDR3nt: TGCGCCAGCAGCCAATCCTTGGGGGGTCGGGGAGAGACCCAGTACTTC
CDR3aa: CASSQSLGGRGETQYF

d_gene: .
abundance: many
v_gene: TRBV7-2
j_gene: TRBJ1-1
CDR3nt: TGTGCCAGCAGCTTAAGGGGAACGGGGACTGAAGCTTTCTTT
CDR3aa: CASSLRGTGTEAFF

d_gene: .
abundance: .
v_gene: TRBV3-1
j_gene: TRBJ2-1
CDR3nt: TGTGCCAGCAGCCAAGAAAGAGACAGTAATGAGCAGTTCTTC
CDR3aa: CASSQERDSNEQFF

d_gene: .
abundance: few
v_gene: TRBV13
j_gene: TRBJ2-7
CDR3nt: TGTGCCAGCAGCGTGGGTCAAGACATCGACGAGCAGTACTTC
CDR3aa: CASSVGQDIDEQYF

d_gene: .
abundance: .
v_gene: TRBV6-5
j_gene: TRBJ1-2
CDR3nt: TGTGCCAGCAAGTATTTTGATGGGACGAATGGCTACACCTTC
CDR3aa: CASKYFDGTNGYTF

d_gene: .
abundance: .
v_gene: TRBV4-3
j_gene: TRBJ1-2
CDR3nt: TGCGCCAGCAGAAGGGGAACAGGGCCTCCTTCCTATGGCTACACCTTC
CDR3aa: CASRRGTGPPSYGYTF

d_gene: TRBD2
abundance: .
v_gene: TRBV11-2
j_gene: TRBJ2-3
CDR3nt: TGTGCCAGCACTCTAGTGGGGGGGGCAGATACGCAGTATTTT
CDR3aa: CASTLVGGADTQYF

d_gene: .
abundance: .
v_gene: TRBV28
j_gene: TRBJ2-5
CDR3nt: TGTGCCAGCAGTTTATCAGACCTCCAAGAGACCCAGTACTTC
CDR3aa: CASSLSDLQETQYF

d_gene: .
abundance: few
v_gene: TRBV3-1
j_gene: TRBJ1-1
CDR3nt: TGTGCCAGCAGCTTGCATCTAAAAGGCGCTGAAGCTTTCTTT
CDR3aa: CASSLHLKGAEAFF

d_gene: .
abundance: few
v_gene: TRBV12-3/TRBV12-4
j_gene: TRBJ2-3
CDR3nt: TGTGCCAGCAGTCCCGGGACTTTACGCACAGATACGCAGTATTTT
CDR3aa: CASSPGTLRTDTQYF

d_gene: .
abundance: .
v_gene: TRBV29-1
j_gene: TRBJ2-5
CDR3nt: TGCAGCGTTGAAGAGGGGGGCGCCTCAGAGACCCAGTACTTC
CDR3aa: CSVEEGGASETQYF

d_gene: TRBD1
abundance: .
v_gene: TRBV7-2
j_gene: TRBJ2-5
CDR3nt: TGTGCCAGCAGTCCCAGGGGGTGGCGTCAAGAGACCCAGTACTTC
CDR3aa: CASSPRGWRQETQYF

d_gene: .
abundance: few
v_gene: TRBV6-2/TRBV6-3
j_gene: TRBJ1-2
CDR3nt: TGTGCCAGCAGTTACGCCGGGGCAGGGTTCCCTGGTGGCTACACCTTC
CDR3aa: CASSYAGAGFPGGYTF

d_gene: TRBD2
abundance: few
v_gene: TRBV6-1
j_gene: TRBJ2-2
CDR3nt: TGTGCCAGCAGGACGGTCAAGCGGGGGGCAAACACCGGGGAGCTGTTTTTT
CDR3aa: CASRTVKRGANTGELFF

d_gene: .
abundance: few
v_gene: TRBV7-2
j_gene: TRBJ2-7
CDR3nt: TGTGCCAGCAGCGCGAGGGGACCGGCCCTCAGCTTCGTCTCCGAGCAGTACTTC
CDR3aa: CASSARGPALSFVSEQYF

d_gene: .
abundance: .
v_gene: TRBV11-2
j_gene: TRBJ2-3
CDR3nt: TGTGCCAGCCGCCAGGCGGTAAGAGATACGCAGTATTTT
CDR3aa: CASRQAVRDTQYF

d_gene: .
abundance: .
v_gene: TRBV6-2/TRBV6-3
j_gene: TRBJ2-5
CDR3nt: TGTGCCAGCAGTTCTAGCGAGCAAGAGACCCAGTACTTC
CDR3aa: CASSSSEQETQYF

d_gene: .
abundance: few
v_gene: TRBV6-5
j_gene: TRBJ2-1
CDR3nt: TGTGCCAGCAGTTACTCGGGCCCAAGCAATGGGCAGTTCTTC
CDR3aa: CASSYSGPSNGQFF

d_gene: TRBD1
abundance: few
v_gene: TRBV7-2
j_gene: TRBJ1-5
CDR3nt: TGTGCCAGCAGCTTAGGGACAGGGGGGGCTCAGCCCCAGCATTTT
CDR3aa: CASSLGTGGAQPQHF

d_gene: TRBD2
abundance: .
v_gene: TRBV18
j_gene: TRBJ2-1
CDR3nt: TGTGCCAGCTCACCACCGGGACTAGCGGGGGGTTCCTACAATGAGCAGTTCTTC
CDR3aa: CASSPPGLAGGSYNEQFF

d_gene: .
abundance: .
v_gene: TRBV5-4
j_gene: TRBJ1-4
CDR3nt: TGTGCCAGCAGCGGGGGAGGCGAGACTAATGAAAAACTGTTTTTT
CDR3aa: CASSGGGETNEKLFF

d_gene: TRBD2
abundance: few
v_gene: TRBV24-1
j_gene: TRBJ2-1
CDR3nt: TGTGCCACCAGTGACCCTGGGACTAGCGGACACAATGAGCAGTTCTTC
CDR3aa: CATSDPGTSGHNEQFF

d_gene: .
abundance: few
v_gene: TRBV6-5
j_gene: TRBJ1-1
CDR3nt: TGTGCCGGCTGTTTCATCCAGGGAGGAACTGAAGCTTTCTTT
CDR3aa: CAGCFIQGGTEAFF

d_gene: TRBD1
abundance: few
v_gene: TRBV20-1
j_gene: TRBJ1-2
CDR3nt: TGCAGTGCTACCCCGGGACAGTACTATGGCTACACCTTC
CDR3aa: CSATPGQYYGYTF

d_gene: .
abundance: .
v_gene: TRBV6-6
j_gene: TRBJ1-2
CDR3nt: TGTGCCAGCAGCATTAAATGGACTAATGGCTACACCTTC
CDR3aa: CASSIKWTNGYTF

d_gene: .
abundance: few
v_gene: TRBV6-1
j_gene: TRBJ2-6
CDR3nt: TGTGCCAGCAATCGAAGGACGGACTCTGGGGCCAACGTCCTGACTTTC
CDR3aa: CASNRRTDSGANVLTF

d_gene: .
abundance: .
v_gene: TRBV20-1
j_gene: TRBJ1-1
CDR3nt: TGCAGTGCTAGACCCCAGGAGAACACTGAAGCTTTCTTT
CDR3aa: CSARPQENTEAFF

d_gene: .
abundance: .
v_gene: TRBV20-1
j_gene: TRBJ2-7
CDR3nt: TGCAGTGCTAGAGATCTGGAGGGAACCTACGAGCAGTACTTC
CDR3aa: CSARDLEGTYEQYF

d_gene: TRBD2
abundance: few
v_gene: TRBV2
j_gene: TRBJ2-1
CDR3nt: TGTGCCAGCAGCCCTTGGACTAGCGGGGGGGAGCAGTTCTTC
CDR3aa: CASSPWTSGGEQFF

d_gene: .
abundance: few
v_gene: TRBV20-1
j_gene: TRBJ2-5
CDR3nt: TGCAGTGCACGGTCGTCAATGGACCGGGGGGAGACCCAGTACTTC
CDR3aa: CSARSSMDRGETQYF

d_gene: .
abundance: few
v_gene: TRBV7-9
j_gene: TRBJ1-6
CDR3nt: TGTGCCAGCAGCTTGGGGAATTCACCCCTCCACTTT
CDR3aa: CASSLGNSPLHF

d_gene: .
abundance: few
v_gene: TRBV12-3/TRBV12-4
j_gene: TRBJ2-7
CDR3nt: TGTGCCAGCAGCACCGCAACGGGCGAGCAGTACTTC
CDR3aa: CASSTATGEQYF

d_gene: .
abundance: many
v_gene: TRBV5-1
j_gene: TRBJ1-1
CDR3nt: TGTGCCAGCAGCTTAAGTGGGGGGGACACTGAAGCTTTCTTT
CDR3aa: CASSLSGGDTEAFF

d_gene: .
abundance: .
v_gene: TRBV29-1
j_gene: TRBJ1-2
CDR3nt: TGCAGCGTTTGGTCGTCAGAAAACTATGGCTACACCTTC
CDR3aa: CSVWSSENYGYTF

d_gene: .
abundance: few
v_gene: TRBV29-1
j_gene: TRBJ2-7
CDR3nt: TGCAGCGTTGAACTAGTGGGGGGCCAAGCTCGGGAGCAGTACTTC
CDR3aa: CSVELVGGQAREQYF

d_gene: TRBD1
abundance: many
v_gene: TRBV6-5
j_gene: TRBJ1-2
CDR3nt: TGTGCCAGCAGTTTTTCCGGACAGGGAGTAGGCTACACCTTC
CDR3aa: CASSFSGQGVGYTF

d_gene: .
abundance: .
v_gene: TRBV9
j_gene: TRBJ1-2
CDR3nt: TGTGCCAGCAGCCCGTCGGGGGGAAACCATGGCTACACCTTC
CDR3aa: CASSPSGGNHGYTF

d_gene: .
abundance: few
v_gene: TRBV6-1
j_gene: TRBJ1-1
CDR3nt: TGTGCCAGCAGAGGACAGATGAACACTGAAGCTTTCTTT
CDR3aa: CASRGQMNTEAFF

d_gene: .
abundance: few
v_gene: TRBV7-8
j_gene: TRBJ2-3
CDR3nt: TGTGCCAGCAGCTTACAGGGACCAACGGGAGATACGCAGTATTTT
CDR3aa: CASSLQGPTGDTQYF

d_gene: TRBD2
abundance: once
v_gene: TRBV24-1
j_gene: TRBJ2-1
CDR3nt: TGTGCCACCAGTGATTCAAGCGGGGGGGCGGATGAGCAGTTCTTC
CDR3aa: CATSDSSGGADEQFF

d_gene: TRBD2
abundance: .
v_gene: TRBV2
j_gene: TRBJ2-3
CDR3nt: TGTGCCAGCAGTGCCATAGCGGGGGTGGTTGATACGCAGTATTTT
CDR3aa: CASSAIAGVVDTQYF